The next 2 T cell receptor beta chains were all read from a single sample in a study of tumor and adjacent non-tumor tissue in lung cancer. A modified ARM-PCR protocol with three rounds of nested PCR amplified TCRbeta. Using its own MiXCR run on the multiplex PCR reads, TCRdb lists one record per CDR3 protein. The sample has about 110,000 distinct CDR3 sequences; roughly 77% are singletons. This sample's RNA came from whole unsorted tissue. The sample was lung tumor tissue. These receptors were collected from a woman in her sixties with non-small cell lung cancer.

This chain links TRBV6-5 with TRBJ2-5; D perhaps matches TRBD2 (6 bases). V was shortened by 0 bases and J by 4 bases, with 12 bases between the two germline ends. CDR3 length: 15 amino acids. CDR1 and CDR2 (germline): MNHEY, SVGAGI. This CDR3 is CASSYSGWGGETQYF. The CDR3, as DNA: TGTGCCAGCAGTTACTCGGGGTGGGGAGGAGAGACCCAGTACTTC.

This clonotype has just one count. The germline gene is not matched at one end of the junction; a read error may be the cause. The genes are TRBV6-1 and TRBJ2-7, with 9 positions matching TRBD2. This CDR3 is built from 17 residues. CDR1 is MNHNS and CDR2 is SASEGT in the germline V gene. In nucleotides, the CDR3 is TGTACCAGCATGCCTTCTACTGGGACTAGCTATTCCTACGAGCAGTACTTC. Translating it yields CTSMPSTGTSYSYEQYF.